The present entry profiles one T cell receptor (beta chain) with its context. This clonotype was recorded at least ten times. What this receptor recognizes is not known. No quality values exist for individual bases; no much larger clone is one base distant. This entry comes from a study of glioma-infiltrating T cells listed by TCRdb under 2016. Regarding the complete study: Glioma tissue, non-neoplastic brain tissue and matched peripheral blood mononuclear cells were used as sources from which TCR alpha- and beta-chain repertoires were sequenced. To gauge divergence between tissue and blood T-cell populations, every tissue-infiltrating repertoire was compared against the peripheral blood repertoire from the same patient. The paired cohort was made up of three low-grade glioma patients, several primary glioblastoma patients and three non-glioma patients who contributed non-neoplastic brain tissue.

Study-wide conclusions, independent of this receptor: The group comparisons were based on small numbers of patients: three non-neoplastic, three low-grade glioma and several glioblastoma patients. VJ-independent divergence between tissue and blood was found to be below expectation in non-neoplastic patients but above expectation in all gliomas, particularly low-grade gliomas. Very few CDR3 sequences were shared between tissue and blood, attributed to high CDR3 diversity and limited sampling.

Trimming takes 3 bases from V and 5 bases from J, and the germline ends sit 14 bases apart. CDR1 and CDR2 are read off the germline V gene (reference sequence) as LNHDA and SQIVND. Including cysteine and phenylalanine, the CDR3 has 14 amino acids. Just the 42-base CDR3 DNA is kept, in frame starting at base 1. The iRepertoire nested amplicon-rescue multiplex PCR (arm-PCR) platform was used to amplify TCR alpha and beta CDR3 regions from RNA. The input for one-step reverse transcription and amplification was roughly 85-400 ng of either tissue mRNA or PBMC total RNA. Following bead purification, Illumina adapters were added by a secondary multiplex PCR, and libraries between 200 and 400 bp were gel-purified. Demultiplexing relied on internal 6-nucleotide barcodes carried by the libraries. Libraries were sequenced on an Illumina MiSeq with 2x220 or 2x250 nucleotide paired-end reads. Regarding the original processing steps: Paired reads were merged with FLASH 1.2.11 and aligned to the GRCh37 human genome with BWA-MEM before extracting TRA and TRB reads. An IMGT-derived reference of cassette sequences and CDR3 motifs, with pseudogenes included, was used for V and J assignment. Reads were translated in three frames, and productive CDR3s were defined by a C…FGXG motif without stop codons. Unique combinations of V-J cassette pair and CDR3 amino acid sequence were defined as clonotypes. Reads were filtered by Hamming distance, thresholded by each sample's sequence error rate in mapped regions. TCRdb cleaned the public reads at Q25 with fastp, built clones with MiXCR and kept in-frame beta chains. Each CDR3 protein gets just one entry, which takes the most common genes and DNA from the rows behind it. TCRdb assigned the V and J calls; the authors' analysis was not used. The sample table shows about 130,000 distinct CDR3 sequences, and roughly 24% are seen once. About 15% of the sample is held by the ten biggest clonotypes.

Material for sequencing was glioma tissue, nonneoplastic brain tissue, or PBMCs (not recorded which). This TCR came from a human donor with low-grade glioma or glioblastoma, undergoing nonglioma brain surgery, or in good health (not recorded which). This chain is built from TRBV19 and TRBJ2-7; TRBD1 might be the D gene, on 6 matching bases. In nucleotides, the sequence is TGTGCCAGTAGTATGGCAGGGGTGTTCGACGAGCAGTACTTC. Its amino acids are CASSMAGVFDEQYF. With all but the CDR3 taken from the reference TRBV19 and TRBJ2-7 genes, the full variable domain is: DGGITQSPKYLFRKEGQNVTLSCEQNLNHDAMYWYRQDPGQGLRLIYYSQIVNDFQKGDIAEGYSVSREKKESFPLTVTSAQKNPTAFYLCASSMAGVFDEQYFGPGTRLTVT.